What follows is one TCR beta chain and its context. This specimen comes from a study of blood T cell repertoires in COVID-19. The germline V gene encodes CDR1 DFQATT and CDR2 SNEGSKA (reference sequence). CDR3 length: 11 amino acids. Sequencing used immunoSEQ multiplex PCR; TCRdb keeps in-frame clones, though not all of them. The table has more than 300,000 clones, 86% seen once. Sequenced sample: peripheral blood. The chain employs TRBV20-1 and TRBJ1-1; 7 bases agree with TRBD1. The receptor was isolated from a woman aged 50 to 60 with acute or convalescent COVID-19. CDR3 amino acids: CTPDRPTEAFF. The DNA of the CDR3 is TGCACCCCGGACAGGCCCACTGAAGCTTTCTTT.